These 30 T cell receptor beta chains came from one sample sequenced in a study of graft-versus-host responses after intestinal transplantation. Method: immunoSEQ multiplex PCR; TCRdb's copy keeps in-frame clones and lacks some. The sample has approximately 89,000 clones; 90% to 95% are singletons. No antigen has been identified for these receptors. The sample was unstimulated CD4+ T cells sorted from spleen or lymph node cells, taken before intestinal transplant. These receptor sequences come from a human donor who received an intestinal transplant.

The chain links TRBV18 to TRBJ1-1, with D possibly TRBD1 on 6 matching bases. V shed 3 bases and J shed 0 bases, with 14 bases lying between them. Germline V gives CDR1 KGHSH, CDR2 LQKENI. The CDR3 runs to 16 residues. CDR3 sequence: CASSPGAGALNTEAFF. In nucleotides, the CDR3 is TGTGCCAGCTCACCGGGAGCGGGGGCCCTGAACACTGAAGCTTTCTTT.

The CDR3 coding sequence is TGTGCCAGCAGCCTGGACAGGGGCCAGCCCCAGCATTTT. Translating gives CASSLDRGQPQHF. V is TRBV7-2 and J is TRBJ1-5, with 9 nucleotides matching TRBD1. In germline, CDR1 is SGHTA, CDR2 FQGNSA. CDR3 size: 13 residues. The trim removed 5 bases at V and 7 bases at J, leaving 3 bases unmatched.

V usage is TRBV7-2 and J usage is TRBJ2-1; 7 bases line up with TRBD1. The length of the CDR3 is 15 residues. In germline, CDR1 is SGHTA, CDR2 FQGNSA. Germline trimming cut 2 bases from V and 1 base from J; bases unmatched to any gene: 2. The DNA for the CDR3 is TGTGCCAGCAGCTTAAGGGGGCCTTCCTACAATGAGCAGTTCTTC. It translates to CASSLRGPSYNEQFF.

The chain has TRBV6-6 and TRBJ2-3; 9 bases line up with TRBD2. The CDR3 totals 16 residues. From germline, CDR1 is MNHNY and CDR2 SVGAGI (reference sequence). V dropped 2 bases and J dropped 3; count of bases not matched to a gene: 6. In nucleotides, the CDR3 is TGTGCCAGCAGTTACCGGCTGAGCGGGGGGACAGATACGCAGTATTTT. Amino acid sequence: CASSYRLSGGTDTQYF.

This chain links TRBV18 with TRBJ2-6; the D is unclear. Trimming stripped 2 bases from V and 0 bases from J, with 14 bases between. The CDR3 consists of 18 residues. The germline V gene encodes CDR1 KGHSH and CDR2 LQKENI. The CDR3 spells CASSPRSGRPSGANVLTF. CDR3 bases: TGTGCCAGCTCACCAAGGTCAGGCAGACCCTCTGGGGCCAACGTCCTGACTTTC. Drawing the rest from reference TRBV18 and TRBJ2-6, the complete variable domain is NAGVMQNPRHLVRRRGQEARLRCSPMKGHSHVYWYRQLPEEGLKFMVYLQKENIIDESGMPKERFSAEFPKEGPSILRIQQVVRGDSAAYFCASSPRSGRPSGANVLTFGAGSRLTVL.

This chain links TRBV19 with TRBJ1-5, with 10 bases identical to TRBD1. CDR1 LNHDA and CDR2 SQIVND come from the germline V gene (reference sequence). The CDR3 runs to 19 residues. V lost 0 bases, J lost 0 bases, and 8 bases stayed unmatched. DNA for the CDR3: TGTGCCAGTAGTATAGATCGGACTCGGACAGGGGGTAGCAATCAGCCCCAGCATTTT. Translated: CASSIDRTRTGGSNQPQHF.

CDR3 loop: CASSRDTGELFF. The CDR3 coding sequence is TGTGCCAGCTCCCGGGACACCGGGGAGCTGTTTTTT. V usage is TRBV18 and J usage is TRBJ2-2, with unresolved D. Per germline, CDR1 KGHSH and CDR2 LQKENI. The V end lost 6 bases, the J end lost 3 bases, and 5 bases lay between the germline ends. The CDR3 extends over 12 amino acids.

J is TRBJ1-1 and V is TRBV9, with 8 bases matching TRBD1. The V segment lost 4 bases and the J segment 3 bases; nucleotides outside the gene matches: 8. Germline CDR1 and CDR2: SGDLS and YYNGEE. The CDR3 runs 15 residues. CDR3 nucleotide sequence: TGTGCCAGCAGCTTACTCGGGGACAGGTACACTGAAGCTTTCTTT. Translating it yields CASSLLGDRYTEAFF.

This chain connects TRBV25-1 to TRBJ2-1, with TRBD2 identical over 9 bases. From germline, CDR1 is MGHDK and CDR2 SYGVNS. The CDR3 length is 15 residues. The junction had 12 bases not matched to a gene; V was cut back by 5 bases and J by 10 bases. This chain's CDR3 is CASSPQAREGLEQFF. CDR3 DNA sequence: TGTGCCAGCAGTCCTCAGGCGCGGGAGGGGTTAGAGCAGTTCTTC.

CDR3 sequence: CASSDSGGPYEQYF. The CDR3 nucleotides are TGCGCCAGCAGTGATAGCGGGGGGCCCTACGAGCAGTACTTC. V gene TRBV10-2 combines with J gene TRBJ2-7; 10 bases are a match to TRBD2. V trimming: 3 bases; J trimming: 2 bases; junction bases outside the gene matches: 1. Germline CDR1 WSHSY, CDR2 SAAADI. This CDR3 is 14 amino acids long.

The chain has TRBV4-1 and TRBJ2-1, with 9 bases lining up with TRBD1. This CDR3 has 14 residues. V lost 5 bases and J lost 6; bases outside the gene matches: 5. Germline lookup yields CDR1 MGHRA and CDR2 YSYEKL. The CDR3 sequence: CASSTRDRVNEQFF. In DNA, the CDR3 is TGCGCCAGCAGCACCCGGGACAGGGTCAATGAGCAGTTCTTC.

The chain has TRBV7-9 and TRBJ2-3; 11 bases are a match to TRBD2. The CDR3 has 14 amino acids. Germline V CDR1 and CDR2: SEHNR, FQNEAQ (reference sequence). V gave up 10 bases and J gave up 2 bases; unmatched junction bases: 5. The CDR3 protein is CAIRGLADTDTQYF. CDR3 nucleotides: TGTGCCATCCGGGGACTAGCGGACACAGATACGCAGTATTTT.

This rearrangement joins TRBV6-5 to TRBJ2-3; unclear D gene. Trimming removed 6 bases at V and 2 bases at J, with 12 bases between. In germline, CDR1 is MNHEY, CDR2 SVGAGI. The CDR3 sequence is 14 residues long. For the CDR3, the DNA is TGTGCCAGCAGCTTCCGCAGATACACAGATACGCAGTATTTT. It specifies CASSFRRYTDTQYF.

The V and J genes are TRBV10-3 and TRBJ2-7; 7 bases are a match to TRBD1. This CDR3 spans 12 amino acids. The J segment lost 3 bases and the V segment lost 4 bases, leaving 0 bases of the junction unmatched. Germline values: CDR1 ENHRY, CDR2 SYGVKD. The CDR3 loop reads CAISGTGYEQYF. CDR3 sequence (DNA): TGTGCCATCAGTGGGACAGGCTACGAGCAGTACTTC.

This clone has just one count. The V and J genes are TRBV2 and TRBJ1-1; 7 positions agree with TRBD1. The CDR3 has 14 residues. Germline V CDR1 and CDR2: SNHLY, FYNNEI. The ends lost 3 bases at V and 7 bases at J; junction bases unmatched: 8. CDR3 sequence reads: CASSEVGQLDEAFF. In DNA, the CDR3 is TGTGCCAGCAGTGAGGTGGGACAGTTGGATGAAGCTTTCTTT.

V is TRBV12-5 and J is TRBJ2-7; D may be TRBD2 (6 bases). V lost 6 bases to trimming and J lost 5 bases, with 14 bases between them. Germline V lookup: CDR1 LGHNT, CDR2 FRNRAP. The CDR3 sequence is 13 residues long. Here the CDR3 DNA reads TGTGCTAGTGGCCTGGGGGGTGCTGACGAGCAGTACTTC. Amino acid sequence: CASGLGGADEQYF.

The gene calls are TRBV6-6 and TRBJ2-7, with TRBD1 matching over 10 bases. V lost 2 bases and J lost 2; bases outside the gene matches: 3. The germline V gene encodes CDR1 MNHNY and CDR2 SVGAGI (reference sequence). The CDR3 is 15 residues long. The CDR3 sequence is CASSYTGQGAYEQYF. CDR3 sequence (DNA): TGTGCCAGCAGTTACACCGGACAGGGGGCCTACGAGCAGTACTTC.

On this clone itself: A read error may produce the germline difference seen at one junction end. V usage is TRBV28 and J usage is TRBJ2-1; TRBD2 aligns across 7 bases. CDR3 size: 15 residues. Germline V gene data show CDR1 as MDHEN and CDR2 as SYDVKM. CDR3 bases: TGTGCCACCAGTGTTTGGGGAGGGTGGTACAATGAGCAGTTCTTC. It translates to CATSVWGGWYNEQFF.

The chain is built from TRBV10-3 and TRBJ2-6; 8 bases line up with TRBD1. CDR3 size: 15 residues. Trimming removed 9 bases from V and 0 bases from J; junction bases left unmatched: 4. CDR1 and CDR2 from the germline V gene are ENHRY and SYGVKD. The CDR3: CAIGQGLSGANVLTF. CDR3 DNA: TGTGCCATAGGACAGGGACTCTCTGGGGCCAACGTCCTGACTTTC.

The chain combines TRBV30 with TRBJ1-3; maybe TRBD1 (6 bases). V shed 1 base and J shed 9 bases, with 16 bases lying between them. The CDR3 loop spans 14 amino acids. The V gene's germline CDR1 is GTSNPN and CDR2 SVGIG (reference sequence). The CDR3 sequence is CAWSEQGVRITIYF. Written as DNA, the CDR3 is TGTGCCTGGAGTGAACAGGGTGTACGAATCACCATATATTTT.

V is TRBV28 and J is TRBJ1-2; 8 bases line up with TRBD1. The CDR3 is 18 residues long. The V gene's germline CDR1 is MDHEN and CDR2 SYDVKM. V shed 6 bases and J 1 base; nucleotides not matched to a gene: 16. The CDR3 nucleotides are TGTGCCAGCAGCCCCGACAGGGGTGGAGGTCCGAGTAACTATGGCTACACCTTC. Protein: CASSPDRGGGPSNYGYTF.

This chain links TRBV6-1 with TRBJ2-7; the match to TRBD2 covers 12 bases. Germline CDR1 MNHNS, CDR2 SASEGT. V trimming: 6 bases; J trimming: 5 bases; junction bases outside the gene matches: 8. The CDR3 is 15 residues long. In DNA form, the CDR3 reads TGTGCCAGCAGCCCCCCGGGACTAGCGGGCCACGAGCAGTACTTC. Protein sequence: CASSPPGLAGHEQYF.

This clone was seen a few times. This chain's CDR3 is CASSPGTVLNTIYF. The CDR3 DNA reads as TGTGCCAGCAGCCCCGGGACAGTACTAAACACCATATATTTT. The V gene is TRBV7-2, the J gene TRBJ1-3; TRBD1 matches 7 bases. The trim removed 5 bases at V and 6 bases at J, leaving 7 bases unmatched. The CDR3 has 14 amino acids. Germline assignment: CDR1 SGHTA and CDR2 FQGNSA.

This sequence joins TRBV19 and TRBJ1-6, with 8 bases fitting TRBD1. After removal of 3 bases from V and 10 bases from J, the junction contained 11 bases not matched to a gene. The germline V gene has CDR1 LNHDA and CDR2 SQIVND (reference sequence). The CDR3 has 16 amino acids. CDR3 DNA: TGTGCCAGTAGTATGAAGCGGGGGGACAGGCACTCACCCCTCCACTTT. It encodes CASSMKRGDRHSPLHF.

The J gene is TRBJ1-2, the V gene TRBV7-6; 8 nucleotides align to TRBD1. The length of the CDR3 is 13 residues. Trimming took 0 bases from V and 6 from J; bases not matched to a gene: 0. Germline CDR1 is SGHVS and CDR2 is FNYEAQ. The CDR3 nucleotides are TGTGCCAGCAGCTTAGCGACAGGGGATGGCTACACCTTC. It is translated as CASSLATGDGYTF.

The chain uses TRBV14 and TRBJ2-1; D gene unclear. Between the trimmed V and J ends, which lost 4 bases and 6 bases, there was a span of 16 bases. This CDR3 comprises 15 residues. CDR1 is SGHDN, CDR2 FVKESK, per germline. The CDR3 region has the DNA TGTGCCAGCAGCCCTCAGGTCTTAGGCCTCAATGAGCAGTTCTTC. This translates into CASSPQVLGLNEQFF.

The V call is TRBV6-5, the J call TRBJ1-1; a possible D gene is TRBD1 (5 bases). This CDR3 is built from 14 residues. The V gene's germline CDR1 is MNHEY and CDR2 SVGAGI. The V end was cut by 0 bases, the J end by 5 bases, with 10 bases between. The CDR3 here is CASSYSPGQTEAFF. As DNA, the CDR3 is TGTGCCAGCAGTTACTCGCCAGGGCAGACTGAAGCTTTCTTT.

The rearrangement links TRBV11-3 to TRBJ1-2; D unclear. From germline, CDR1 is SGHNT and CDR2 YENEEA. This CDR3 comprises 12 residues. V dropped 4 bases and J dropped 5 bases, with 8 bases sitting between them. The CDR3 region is CASSSDNYGYTF. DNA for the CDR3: TGTGCCAGCAGCTCAGACAATTATGGCTACACCTTC.

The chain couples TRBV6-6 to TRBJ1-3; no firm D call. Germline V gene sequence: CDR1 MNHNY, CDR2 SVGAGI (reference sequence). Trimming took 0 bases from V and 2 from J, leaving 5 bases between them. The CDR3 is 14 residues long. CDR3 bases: TGTGCCAGCAGTTACTCGAGCACTGGAAACACCATATATTTT. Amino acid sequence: CASSYSSTGNTIYF.

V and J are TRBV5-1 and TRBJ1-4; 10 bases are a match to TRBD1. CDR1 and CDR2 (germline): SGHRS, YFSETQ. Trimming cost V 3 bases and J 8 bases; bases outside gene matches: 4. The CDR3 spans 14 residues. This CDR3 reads CASSWTGGGEKLFF. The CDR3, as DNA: TGCGCCAGCAGCTGGACAGGGGGGGGAGAAAAACTGTTTTTT.